The clone carrying this TCR beta chain has a count of ten or more. This specimen comes from a study of prognosis after radiotherapy for stage I lung cancer. The CDR3 has 16 amino acids. Losses at the gene ends were 1 base for V and 1 base for J; bases not matched to a gene: 5. The germline gives CDR1 SGDLS, CDR2 YYNGEE. The study amplified the TCR beta CDR3 region from genomic DNA. This amplification was carried out by two rounds of multiplex PCR. Used in first-round PCR were primers specific to each TRBV and TRBJ gene. TCRdb independently ran MiXCR on the multiplex PCR reads; one entry per CDR3 protein. The table shows roughly 14,000 distinct CDR3 sequences, with about 32% occurring only once.

The chain employs TRBV9 and TRBJ2-3; TRBD1 matches at 8 bases. The clonotype originates from a donor over 45 with non-small cell lung cancer. Sample: PBMCs, taken before or after stereotactic body radiation therapy (not recorded which). Here the CDR3 DNA reads TGTGCCAGCAGCGTACAGGGGGCATTGGGCACAGATACGCAGTATTTT. Translating gives CASSVQGALGTDTQYF.